This passage covers 25 T cell receptor beta chains from one sample sequenced in a study of blood T cell repertoires in COVID-19. Sequenced by immunoSEQ multiplex PCR; TCRdb stores in-frame clones only, minus some. In the table there are 200,000 to 250,000 clones, 80% to 90% of which are singletons. Material: peripheral blood. These TCRs come from a man between 45 and 60 years old with acute or convalescent COVID-19.

V gene TRBV5-1 combines with J gene TRBJ2-6, with D perhaps TRBD1 (6 bases). CDR3 length: 17 amino acids. V dropped 2 bases and J dropped 1 base, with 13 bases sitting between them. The germline V gene encodes CDR1 SGHRS and CDR2 YFSETQ. In DNA form, the CDR3 reads TGCGCCAGCAGCTTCGGGACACTTAATTCTGGGGCCAACGTCCTGACTTTC. Translating it yields CASSFGTLNSGANVLTF.

The chain joins TRBV7-9 to TRBJ2-6; D call uncertain. The V and J ends lost 7 bases and 0 bases respectively, with 4 bases between them. The germline CDR1 and CDR2 sequences are SEHNR and FQNEAQ (reference sequence). CDR3 length: 13 residues. The CDR3 nucleotides read TGTGCCAGCATCCTCTCTGGGGCCAACGTCCTGACTTTC. Amino acids: CASILSGANVLTF. The complete variable domain, with remaining parts taken from reference TRBV7-9 and TRBJ2-6, reads DTGVSQNPRHKITKRGQNVTFRCDPISEHNRLYWYRQTLGQGPEFLTYFQNEAQLEKSRLLSDRFSAERPKGSFSTLEIQRTEQGDSAMYLCASILSGANVLTFGAGSRLTVL.

This clone showed up just a few times. In DNA form, the CDR3 reads TGCGCCAGCAGCTCCAGACAGGGGGGCTATGGCTACACCTTC. Its protein product is CASSSRQGGYGYTF. The chain couples TRBV5-1 to TRBJ1-2, with 9 bases matching TRBD1. The V and J ends lost 3 bases and 4 bases, in that order; junction bases with no gene match: 4. Germline lookup yields CDR1 SGHRS and CDR2 YFSETQ. This CDR3 has 14 amino acids.

The chain uses TRBV10-2 and TRBJ2-1, with TRBD2 matching 7 bases. CDR1 WSHSY and CDR2 SAAADI come from the germline V gene. The J segment lost 2 bases and the V segment lost 0 bases, leaving 4 bases of the junction unmatched. This CDR3 region has 16 residues. CDR3 nucleotides: TGCGCCAGCAGTGAGTCGGGGGGGATCGCCTACAATGAGCAGTTCTTC. Translation: CASSESGGIAYNEQFF.

This rearrangement joins TRBV5-1 to TRBJ1-6; D gene unclear. V was cut by 2 bases and J by 5 bases, with 14 bases left in between. The CDR3 is made up of 16 amino acids. Germline loops: CDR1 SGHRS, CDR2 YFSETQ. The CDR3 loop is CASSLNPRGDNSPLHF. The CDR3 DNA sequence: TGCGCCAGCAGCTTAAACCCCAGAGGTGATAATTCACCCCTCCACTTT. Full variable domain (rest looked up from reference TRBV5-1 and TRBJ1-6): KAGVTQTPRYLIKTRGQQVTLSCSPISGHRSVSWYQQTPGQGLQFLFEYFSETQRNKGNFPGRFSGRQFSNSRSEMNVSTLELGDSALYLCASSLNPRGDNSPLHFGNGTRLTVT.

The rearrangement uses TRBV15 and TRBJ2-1; 12 nucleotides align to TRBD2. Trimming removed 5 bases from V and 5 bases from J; junction bases left unmatched: 4. Looked up from germline, CDR1 is LNHNV and CDR2 is YYDKDF (reference sequence). The CDR3 has 15 amino acids. The CDR3 nucleotides are TGTGCCACCAGCCTAACTAGCGGGGGGAACAATGAGCAGTTCTTC. Translation gives CATSLTSGGNNEQFF.

The chain is built from TRBV7-2 and TRBJ2-1; D is unclear. Looked up from germline, CDR1 is SGHTA and CDR2 is FQGNSA. This CDR3 is built from 13 residues. Trimming took off 0 bases at V and 8 bases at J, with 8 bases between the two ends. For the CDR3, the DNA is TGTGCCAGCAGCTTAGCCTCAGTCTATGAGCAGTTCTTC. As protein: CASSLASVYEQFF.

This sequence joins TRBV3-1 (or the pseudogene TRBV3-2) and TRBJ1-5, with 10 bases aligning to TRBD1. Looked up from germline, CDR1 is LGHDT and CDR2 is YNNKEL (reference sequence). This CDR3 has 18 amino acids. The J segment lost 3 bases and the V segment lost 4 bases, leaving 12 bases of the junction unmatched. The CDR3 sequence is CASSPGQGGNQVNQPQHF. CDR3 in DNA: TGTGCCAGCAGCCCCGGACAGGGGGGAAACCAGGTCAATCAGCCCCAGCATTTT.

This clone was seen a single time. The chain is built from TRBV5-1 and TRBJ2-3; the D gene is possibly TRBD2 (6 bases). This CDR3 comprises 15 residues. CDR1 and CDR2 from the germline V gene are SGHRS and YFSETQ. Between the trimmed V and J ends, which lost 4 bases and 4 bases, there was a span of 16 bases. Here the CDR3 DNA reads TGCGCCAGCAGCCGTCCCGGTGGGGAGGCAGATACGCAGTATTTT. It yields the protein CASSRPGGEADTQYF.

The chain combines TRBV3-1 (or the pseudogene TRBV3-2) with TRBJ1-2; D possibly corresponds to TRBD1 (5 bases). CDR3 length: 13 residues. Germline CDR1 is LGHDT and CDR2 is YNNKEL (reference sequence). V lost 1 base and J 8 bases, leaving 11 bases between the germline ends. CDR3 loop: CASSQVAGLGYTF. The CDR3 nucleotides read TGTGCCAGCAGCCAAGTCGCAGGGCTCGGCTACACCTTC.

The chain recombines TRBV10-1 with TRBJ1-1, with D unclear. This CDR3 contains 13 residues. Germline V gives CDR1 WNHNN, CDR2 SYGVQD (reference sequence). V lost 6 bases and J 1 base, leaving 9 bases between the germline ends. DNA for the CDR3: TGCGCCAGCAGATCAGGTCAGAACACTGAAGCTTTCTTT. It translates to CASRSGQNTEAFF.

The genes are TRBV28 and TRBJ1-2; 10 bases are shared with TRBD1. The CDR3 runs to 17 residues. V trimming: 6 bases; J trimming: 5 bases; junction bases outside the gene matches: 15. Germline CDR1 MDHEN, CDR2 SYDVKM. The DNA of the CDR3 is TGTGCCAGCAGAAATCAGGCCGGGACAGGGGAAGGATATGGCTACACCTTC. It encodes CASRNQAGTGEGYGYTF.

This clone came up a few times. The J gene is TRBJ1-5, the V gene TRBV12-3 or TRBV12-4; tentatively, D is TRBD1 (5 bases). CDR3 length: 13 amino acids. V was pared by 4 bases and J by 6 bases, with 10 bases between. DNA of the CDR3: TGTGCCAGCAGTTCAGGGTTAGGTCAGCCCCAGCATTTT. Protein sequence: CASSSGLGQPQHF.

A word on this clone: Other DNA sequences in the sample encode the same CDR3. The V gene is TRBV27, the J gene TRBJ2-7, with TRBD1 matching 9 bases. Germline-derived CDR1 and CDR2 are MNHEY and SMNVEV (reference sequence). V shed 6 bases and J 6 bases; nucleotides not matched to a gene: 6. This CDR3 region has 13 residues. The CDR3 spells CASRPTGGGEQYF. CDR3 DNA: TGTGCCAGCAGACCCACAGGGGGCGGCGAGCAGTACTTC.

V and J are TRBV7-8 and TRBJ1-4; TRBD1 agrees at 9 bases. The germline V gene encodes CDR1 SGHVS and CDR2 FQNEAQ. J gave up 9 bases and V 10 bases, and 9 bases lay outside the gene matches. The CDR3 has 13 amino acids. Here the CDR3 DNA reads TGTGCCACTGGGGCGGGACAGGGAAAAAAACTGTTTTTT. Encoded protein: CATGAGQGKKLFF.

The chain joins TRBV29-1 to TRBJ2-2, with 7 bases matching TRBD2. The ends lost 7 bases at V and 6 bases at J; junction bases unmatched: 8. There are 13 residues in the CDR3. Germline CDR1 SQVTM, CDR2 ANQGSEA. The CDR3 protein is CSAKAGLAGELFF. CDR3 in DNA: TGCAGCGCAAAAGCGGGACTCGCCGGGGAGCTGTTTTTT.

This clone was counted only a few times. The V call is TRBV5-1, the J call TRBJ1-6; 9 nucleotides line up with TRBD1. CDR1 is SGHRS, CDR2 YFSETQ, per germline. The CDR3 extends over 14 amino acids. V lost 4 bases and J lost 7; bases outside the gene matches: 3. The chain's CDR3 is CASSRDRENSPLHF. In DNA, the CDR3 is TGCGCCAGCAGCAGGGACAGGGAGAATTCACCCCTCCACTTT.

In its sample, this clone was seen once. V is TRBV13 and J is TRBJ1-1; weak D call: TRBD1 (5 bases). The CDR3 has 13 amino acids. Germline CDR1 is PRHDT and CDR2 is FYEKMQ (reference sequence). V lost 7 bases and J lost 4, with 13 bases in between. CDR3 in DNA: TGTGCCAGCACCCCGGGGGGACGCACTGAAGCTTTCTTT. Protein sequence: CASTPGGRTEAFF.

The sample holds a few counts of this clone. The V gene is TRBV18, the J gene TRBJ2-7; 8 nucleotides line up with TRBD1. CDR1 and CDR2 (germline): KGHSH, LQKENI. The V segment lost 3 bases and the J segment 2 bases; nucleotides outside the gene matches: 6. The CDR3 consists of 15 residues. This chain's CDR3 is CASSPTGQATYEQYF. The CDR3, as DNA: TGTGCCAGCTCACCCACGGGACAGGCGACCTACGAGCAGTACTTC.

The genes are TRBV30 and TRBJ1-1, with D possibly being TRBD1 (5 bases). Germline CDR1 is GTSNPN and CDR2 is SVGIG (reference sequence). The length of the CDR3 is 13 residues. The V end lost 0 bases, the J end lost 7 bases, and 12 bases lay between the germline ends. Here the CDR3 reads CAWSVPGGGEAFF. CDR3 sequence (DNA): TGTGCCTGGAGTGTCCCCGGGGGGGGTGAAGCTTTCTTT. The full variable domain, in which reference TRBV30 and TRBJ1-1 provide the parts outside the CDR3, is SQTIHQWPATLVQPVGSPLSLECTVEGTSNPNLYWYRQAAGRGLQLLFYSVGIGQISSEVPQNLSASRPQDRQFILSSKKLLLSDSGFYLCAWSVPGGGEAFFGQGTRLTVV.

This clone was found a few times. The V and J genes are TRBV5-1 and TRBJ1-2, with 11 bases lining up with TRBD1. V shed 3 bases, J shed 4 bases, and the junction held 5 bases outside the gene matches. The germline V gene has CDR1 SGHRS and CDR2 YFSETQ. CDR3 length: 15 residues. CDR3 nucleotides: TGCGCCAGCAGCTCAACCGGGACAGGGGGCTATGGCTACACCTTC. It is translated as CASSSTGTGGYGYTF.

This clone was found a few times. This chain uses TRBV3-1 (or the pseudogene TRBV3-2) with TRBJ1-6, with a possible D match to TRBD1 (6 bases). This CDR3 is built from 16 residues. The germline V gene encodes CDR1 LGHDT and CDR2 YNNKEL (reference sequence). Trimming removed 0 bases from V and 3 bases from J, with 9 bases in between. CDR3 bases: TGTGCCAGCAGCCAAGATACGACAGGCTATAATTCACCCCTCCACTTT. This codes for CASSQDTTGYNSPLHF.

The V and J genes are TRBV2 and TRBJ1-2, with 7 positions matching TRBD1. V was pared by 6 bases and J by 4 bases, with 2 bases of the junction left unmatched. CDR1 SNHLY and CDR2 FYNNEI come from the germline V gene. There are 12 residues in the CDR3. CDR3 loop: CASSRDSYGYTF. As DNA, the CDR3 is TGTGCCAGCAGCCGGGACAGCTATGGCTACACCTTC. Variable domain in full (rest from reference TRBV2 and TRBJ1-2): EPEVTQTPSHQVTQMGQEVILRCVPISNHLYFYWYRQILGQKVEFLVSFYNNEISEKSEIFDDQFSVERPDGSNFTLKIRSTKLEDSAMYFCASSRDSYGYTFGSGTRLTVV.

Comments on this clone: The junction and the germline gene differ at one end; a read error may be behind it. The rearrangement uses TRBV5-1 and TRBJ1-1, with unresolved D. Germline V gene sequence: CDR1 SGHRS, CDR2 YFSETQ. The CDR3 spans 14 residues. CDR3 protein: CVSSLDVMNTEAFF. The CDR3, as DNA: TGCGTCAGCAGCTTGGATGTTATGAACACTGAAGCTTTCTTT. The full variable domain, completed using reference TRBV5-1 and TRBJ1-1, is KAGVTQTPRYLIKTRGQQVTLSCSPISGHRSVSWYQQTPGQGLQFLFEYFSETQRNKGNFPGRFSGRQFSNSRSEMNVSTLELGDSALYLCVSSLDVMNTEAFFGQGTRLTVV.

The table lists this clone with a count of one. This chain uses TRBV6-5 with TRBJ1-5, with 8 bases aligning to TRBD1. V lost 6 bases to trimming and J lost 4 bases; unmatched junction nucleotides: 8. Germline V gene sequence: CDR1 MNHEY, CDR2 SVGAGI. This CDR3 spans 15 amino acids. The CDR3 sequence: CASRPTGGGNQPQHF. Here the CDR3 DNA reads TGTGCCAGCAGACCCACAGGGGGAGGTAATCAGCCCCAGCATTTT.